This T cell receptor (beta chain) was recovered during a study of cytomegalovirus exposure and HLA in healthy donors. The method was immunoSEQ multiplex PCR; TCRdb's version includes in-frame clones alone and lacks a portion of them. The table lists some 140,000 clones, roughly four fifths of them singletons. The study, taken as a whole, reports: Cytomegalovirus-associated status was assigned to 150 to 200 TCR beta chains. Specificity of a few CMV-associated chains for CMV antigens was verified in vitro. Despite most TCR sequences being rare, some public TCRs occurred in many donors.

Donors were drawn from the approximately 120-subject validation cohort, separate from the approximately 680-subject first cohort. On this clone itself: Its target is unknown.

The germline V and J ends were trimmed by 2 bases and 2 bases, with 9 bases remaining between them. This CDR3 is 14 amino acids long. Germline V gene sequence: CDR1 SGHTA, CDR2 FQGNSA. The receptor was derived from a woman in her 30s in good health and CMV-seronegative. This sequence joins TRBV7-2 and TRBJ1-2; D may be TRBD1 (6 bases). Sequenced material: PBMCs. As DNA, the CDR3 is TGTGCCAGCAGCTTAAACAGGGTGAACTATGGCTACACCTTC. Its protein product is CASSLNRVNYGYTF.